Given below is one T cell receptor (beta chain) in context. Antigen specificity is unknown. The entry originates in a study of persistence of HIV-infected CD4 T cells. The libraries were made with immunoSEQ version 4 in survey mode. TCRdb's copy holds only in-frame clones and misses some; the assay was immunoSEQ multiplex PCR. The sample lists about 36,000 clones; more than 70% were seen once. Trimming removed 5 bases from V and 9 bases from J, with 20 bases in between. The CDR3 sequence is 15 residues long. Germline V gene sequence: CDR1 SGHVS, CDR2 FQNEAQ. An overlapping HIV-1 Gag peptide pool stimulated these cells at approximately 0.91 ug/peptide/mL. Sorted nonresponding memory CD4+ T cells were CD40L-negative, CD69-negative, CD45RO-high. Donors had CD4+ T cell counts above 400 cells/uL and were CMV-seropositive. Overall study findings and caveats: Antigen-responding cells were enriched for degenerate expanded CDR3beta sequences.

The V gene is TRBV7-8, the J gene TRBJ1-5; D ambiguous. Material: cultured CD4+ T cells from PBMCs, obtained from a patient who received antiretroviral therapy. This TCR was recovered from an adult with HIV. The donor label of this sample is uncertain. This chain's CDR3 is CASSRNLDGELPQHF. CDR3 DNA: TGTGCCAGCAGCCGAAACCTGGACGGAGAACTGCCCCAGCATTTT.